The sample holds many counts of the clone carrying this T cell receptor beta chain. V was cut by 4 bases and J by 2 bases, with 3 bases left in between. The V gene's germline CDR1 is SNHLY and CDR2 FYNNEI. CDR3 length: 11 amino acids. This sample was included in a study of regulatory T cells in long-lasting Graves disease. Time point meaning: newly diagnosed GD, antithyroid drugs for less than 3 months. Extracted RNA from PBMCs served as the source of the TCR library. With iRepertoire HTBI primers and Arm-PCR of CDR3 regions, TCR beta libraries were built. TCRdb analysed the multiplex PCR reads with MiXCR anew, one entry per CDR3 protein. Among fewer than 550,000 distinct CDR3 sequences, roughly 15% were seen once, and the ten largest hold about a quarter. This sample also belongs to another study, concerning T cells in Graves' hyperthyroidism and ophthalmopathy.

The origin of this receptor is a woman aged 18-29 years with Graves disease. The source material was peripheral blood mononuclear cells (PBMCs), sampled at new diagnosis, from a patient treated with antithyroid drugs. V usage is TRBV2 and J usage is TRBJ2-7; D is unresolved. The CDR3 DNA is TGTGCCAGCAGTGGGGCCTACGAGCAGTACTTC. Translation gives CASSGAYEQYF. Full variable domain (outside the CDR3, taken from reference TRBV2 and TRBJ2-7): EPEVTQTPSHQVTQMGQEVILRCVPISNHLYFYWYRQILGQKVEFLVSFYNNEISEKSEIFDDQFSVERPDGSNFTLKIRSTKLEDSAMYFCASSGAYEQYFGPGTRLTVT.